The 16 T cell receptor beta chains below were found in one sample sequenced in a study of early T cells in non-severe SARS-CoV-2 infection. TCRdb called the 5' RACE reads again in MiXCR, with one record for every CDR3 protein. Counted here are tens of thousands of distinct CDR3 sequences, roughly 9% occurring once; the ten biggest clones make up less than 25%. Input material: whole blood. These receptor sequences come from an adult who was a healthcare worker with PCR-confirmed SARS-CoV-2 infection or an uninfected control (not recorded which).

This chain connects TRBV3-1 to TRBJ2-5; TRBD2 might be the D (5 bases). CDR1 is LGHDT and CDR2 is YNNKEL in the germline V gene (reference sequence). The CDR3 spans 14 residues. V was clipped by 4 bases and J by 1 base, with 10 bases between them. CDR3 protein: CASSRTRAQETQYF. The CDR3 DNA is TGTGCCAGCAGCCGAACGCGGGCCCAAGAGACCCAGTACTTC.

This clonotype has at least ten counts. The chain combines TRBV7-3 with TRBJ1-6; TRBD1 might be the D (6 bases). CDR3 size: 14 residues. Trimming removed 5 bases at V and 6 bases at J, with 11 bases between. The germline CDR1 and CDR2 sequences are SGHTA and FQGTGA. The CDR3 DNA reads TGTGCCAGCAGCACACAGGGTTTTAATTCACCCCTCCACTTT. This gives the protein CASSTQGFNSPLHF.

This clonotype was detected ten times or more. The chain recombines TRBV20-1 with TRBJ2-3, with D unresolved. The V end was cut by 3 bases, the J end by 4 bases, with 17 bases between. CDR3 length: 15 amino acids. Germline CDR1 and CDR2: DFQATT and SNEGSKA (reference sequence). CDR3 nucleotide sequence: TGCAGTGCTAGGCCCCAGACTGGACGACCAGATACGCAGTATTTT. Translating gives CSARPQTGRPDTQYF.

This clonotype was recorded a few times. CDR3 bases: TGCGCCAGCAGCTGGACACAGGGGCGGAACACTGAAGCTTTCTTT. It specifies CASSWTQGRNTEAFF. The chain employs TRBV5-1 and TRBJ1-1, with 7 bases fitting TRBD1. V lost 3 bases to trimming and J lost 1 base; unmatched junction nucleotides: 6. CDR3 length: 15 residues. Germline V gene data show CDR1 as SGHRS and CDR2 as YFSETQ.

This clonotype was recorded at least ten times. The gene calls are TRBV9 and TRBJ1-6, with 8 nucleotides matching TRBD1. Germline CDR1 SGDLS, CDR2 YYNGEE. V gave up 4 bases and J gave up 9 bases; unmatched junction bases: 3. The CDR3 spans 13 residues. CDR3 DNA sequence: TGTGCCAGCAGCCGACAGGGGATTTCACCCCTCCACTTT. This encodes CASSRQGISPLHF.

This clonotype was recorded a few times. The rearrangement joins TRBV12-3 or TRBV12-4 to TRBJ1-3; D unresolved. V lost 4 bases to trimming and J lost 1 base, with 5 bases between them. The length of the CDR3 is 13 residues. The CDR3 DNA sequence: TGTGCCAGCAGTTGGGCGTCTGGAAACACCATATATTTT. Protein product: CASSWASGNTIYF.

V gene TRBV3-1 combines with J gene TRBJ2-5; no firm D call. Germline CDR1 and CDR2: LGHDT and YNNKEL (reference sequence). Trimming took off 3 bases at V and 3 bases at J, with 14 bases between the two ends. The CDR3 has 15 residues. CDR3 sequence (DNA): TGTGCCAGCAGCCAGGCCTGGTCTAGGGAAGAGACCCAGTACTTC. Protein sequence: CASSQAWSREETQYF.

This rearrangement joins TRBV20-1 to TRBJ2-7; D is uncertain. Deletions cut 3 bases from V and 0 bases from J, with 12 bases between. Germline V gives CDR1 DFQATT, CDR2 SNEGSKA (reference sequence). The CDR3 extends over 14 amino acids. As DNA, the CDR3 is TGCAGTGCTAGCCGTCTGGGGATCTCCTACGAGCAGTACTTC. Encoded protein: CSASRLGISYEQYF.

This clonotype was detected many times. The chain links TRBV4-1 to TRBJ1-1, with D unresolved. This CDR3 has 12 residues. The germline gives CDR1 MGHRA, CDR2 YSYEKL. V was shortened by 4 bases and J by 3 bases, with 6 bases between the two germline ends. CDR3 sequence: CASSRDDTEAFF. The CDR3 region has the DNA TGCGCCAGCAGCCGAGATGACACTGAAGCTTTCTTT.

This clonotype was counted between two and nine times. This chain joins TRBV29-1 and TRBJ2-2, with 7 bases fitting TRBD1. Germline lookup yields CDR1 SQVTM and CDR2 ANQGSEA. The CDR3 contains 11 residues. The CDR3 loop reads CSSGGSGELFF. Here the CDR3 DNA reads TGCAGTTCAGGGGGTTCAGGGGAGCTGTTTTTT.

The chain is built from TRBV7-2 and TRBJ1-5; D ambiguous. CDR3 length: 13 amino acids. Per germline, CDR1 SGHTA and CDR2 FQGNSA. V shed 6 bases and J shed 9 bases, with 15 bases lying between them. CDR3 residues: CASSMHRDWPQHF. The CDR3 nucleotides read TGTGCCAGCAGTATGCACAGAGACTGGCCCCAGCATTTT.

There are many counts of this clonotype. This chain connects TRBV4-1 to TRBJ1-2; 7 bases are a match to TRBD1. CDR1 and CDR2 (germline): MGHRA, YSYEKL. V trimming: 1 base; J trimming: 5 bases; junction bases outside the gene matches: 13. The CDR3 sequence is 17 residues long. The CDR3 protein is CASSQGTPGQSSYGYTF. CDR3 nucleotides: TGCGCCAGCAGCCAAGGGACCCCGGGACAGTCTTCATATGGCTACACCTTC.

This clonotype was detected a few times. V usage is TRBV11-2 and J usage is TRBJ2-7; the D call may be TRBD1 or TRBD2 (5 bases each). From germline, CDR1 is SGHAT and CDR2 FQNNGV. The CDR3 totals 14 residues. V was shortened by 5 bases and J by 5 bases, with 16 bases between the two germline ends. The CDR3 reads CASSRPGTRDEQYF. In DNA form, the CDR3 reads TGTGCCAGCAGCCGACCCGGGACCCGCGACGAGCAGTACTTC.

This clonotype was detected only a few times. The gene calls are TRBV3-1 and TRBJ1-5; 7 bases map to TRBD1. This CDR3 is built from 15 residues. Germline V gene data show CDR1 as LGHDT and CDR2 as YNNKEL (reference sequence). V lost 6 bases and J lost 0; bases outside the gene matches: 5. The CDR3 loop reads CASSQGGASNQPQHF. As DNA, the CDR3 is TGTGCCAGCAGTCAGGGGGGGGCTAGCAATCAGCCCCAGCATTTT.

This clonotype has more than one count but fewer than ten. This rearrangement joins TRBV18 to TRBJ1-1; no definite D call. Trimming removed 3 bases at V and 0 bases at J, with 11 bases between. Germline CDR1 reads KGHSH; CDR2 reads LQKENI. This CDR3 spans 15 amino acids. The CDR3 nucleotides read TGTGCCAGCTCACCCATCGAGGGCTTGAACACTGAAGCTTTCTTT. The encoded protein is CASSPIEGLNTEAFF.

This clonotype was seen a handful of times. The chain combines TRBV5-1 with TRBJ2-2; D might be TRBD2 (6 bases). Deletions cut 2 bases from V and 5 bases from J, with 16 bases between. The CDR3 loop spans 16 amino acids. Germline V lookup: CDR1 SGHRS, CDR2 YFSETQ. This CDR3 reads CASSLAGSPRTGELFF. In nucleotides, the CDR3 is TGCGCCAGCAGCTTAGCCGGGAGCCCGAGGACCGGGGAGCTGTTTTTT.